This T cell receptor beta chain derives from a study of blood T cell repertoires in COVID-19. The wider study: Samples representing acute and convalescent COVID-19 were sourced from the United States, Italy and Spain. T cells, B-cell-depleted T cells, or PBMCs provided the cDNA or gDNA that served as material.

V lost 3 bases, J lost 4 bases, and 9 bases lay in between. Germline V gives CDR1 MNHEY, CDR2 SMNVEV (reference sequence). This CDR3 contains 14 residues. Libraries were prepared by immunoSEQ multiplex PCR; TCRdb keeps only in-frame clonotypes and omits some of them. The sample records 85,000 to 120,000 clones, 84% being singletons. The source is a woman between 55 and 75 years old with acute or convalescent COVID-19. Material for sequencing was peripheral blood. This sequence joins TRBV27 and TRBJ2-2; D is ambiguous. DNA of the CDR3: TGTGCCAGCAGTTTTAGTCATGTCACCGGGGAGCTGTTTTTT. As protein: CASSFSHVTGELFF.